The rows below give T cell receptor beta chains drawn from one sample of a study of blood T cell repertoires in COVID-19. TCRdb's copy holds only in-frame clones and misses some; the assay was immunoSEQ multiplex PCR. The sample shows some 340,000 clones, around four fifths of them seen only once. The sequenced material came from PBMCs or T cells enriched from blood (not recorded which). These TCRs come from a woman aged 50 to 60 who had recovered from COVID-19. CDR3s include the opening cysteine and the closing phenylalanine or tryptophan. The order of the fields is V gene, J gene, CDR3 length, CDR3 protein.

V gene: TRBV5-1; J gene: TRBJ2-1; CDR3 length: 17; CDR3 protein: CASSRPLTGSPYNEQFF
V gene: TRBV2; J gene: TRBJ1-1; CDR3 length: 13; CDR3 protein: CAKRQGEGTEAFF
V gene: TRBV10-3; J gene: TRBJ2-2; CDR3 length: 13; CDR3 protein: CAITSGNTGELFF
V gene: TRBV2; J gene: TRBJ2-1; CDR3 length: 11; CDR3 protein: CASSDIREQFF
V gene: TRBV7-3; J gene: TRBJ2-3; CDR3 length: 16; CDR3 protein: CASSLGTGASTDTQYF
V gene: TRBV6-1; J gene: TRBJ2-5; CDR3 length: 14; CDR3 protein: CASSEPGLQETQYF
V gene: TRBV6-5; J gene: TRBJ1-5; CDR3 length: 14; CDR3 protein: CASRQGTSNQPQHF
V gene: TRBV4-3; J gene: TRBJ1-2; CDR3 length: 15; CDR3 protein: CASSQELNTGWGYTF
V gene: TRBV5-4; J gene: TRBJ1-4; CDR3 length: 15; CDR3 protein: CASSLGSGSGEKLFF
V gene: TRBV5-8; J gene: TRBJ1-2; CDR3 length: 14; CDR3 protein: CASSLLGSNYGYTF
V gene: TRBV4-3; J gene: TRBJ2-7; CDR3 length: 14; CDR3 protein: CASSQGQGYYEQYF
V gene: TRBV11-2; J gene: TRBJ1-2; CDR3 length: 13; CDR3 protein: CASSSTGIGGYTF
V gene: TRBV5-1; J gene: TRBJ1-5; CDR3 length: 14; CDR3 protein: CAGKRRDSNQPQHF
V gene: TRBV4-2; J gene: TRBJ2-1; CDR3 length: 15; CDR3 protein: CASSLADAGGLEQFF
V gene: TRBV2; J gene: TRBJ1-1; CDR3 length: 13; CDR3 protein: CASSADRDTEAFF
V gene: TRBV5-6; J gene: TRBJ2-3; CDR3 length: 15; CDR3 protein: CASSRPGQVTDTQYF
V gene: TRBV3-1/TRBV3-2; J gene: TRBJ1-5; CDR3 length: 14; CDR3 protein: CASSQQQGSQPQHF
V gene: TRBV11-1; J gene: TRBJ1-2; CDR3 length: 15; CDR3 protein: CASSPRDRGVYGYTF
V gene: TRBV5-5; J gene: TRBJ1-4; CDR3 length: 15; CDR3 protein: CASSHWAGVGEKLFF
V gene: TRBV27; J gene: TRBJ1-1; CDR3 length: 22; CDR3 protein: CASSLGRVWRSGSLNSNTEAFF
V gene: TRBV29-1; J gene: TRBJ1-2; CDR3 length: 13; CDR3 protein: CSVGLRAEYGYTF
V gene: TRBV19; J gene: TRBJ2-7; CDR3 length: 17; CDR3 protein: CASSITDPGTSHYEQYF
V gene: TRBV5-1; J gene: TRBJ2-7; CDR3 length: 15; CDR3 protein: CASSIGTGRSYEQYF
V gene: TRBV6-2/TRBV6-3; J gene: TRBJ2-2; CDR3 length: 20; CDR3 protein: CASSYRSLAGVRRDTGELFF
V gene: TRBV11-1; J gene: TRBJ1-1; CDR3 length: 17; CDR3 protein: CASSLAPGTFKGTEAFF
V gene: TRBV9; J gene: TRBJ1-1; CDR3 length: 14; CDR3 protein: CASSVTGVVTEAFF
V gene: TRBV6-1; J gene: TRBJ1-1; CDR3 length: 16; CDR3 protein: CASSETLFGVGTEAFF
V gene: TRBV10-3; J gene: TRBJ2-7; CDR3 length: 13; CDR3 protein: CATEGQGVGEQYF
V gene: TRBV7-9; J gene: TRBJ2-3; CDR3 length: 14; CDR3 protein: CASSFGGAGDTQYF
V gene: TRBV11-2; J gene: TRBJ2-7; CDR3 length: 14; CDR3 protein: CASSLDGSSYEQYF
V gene: TRBV25-1; J gene: TRBJ1-2; CDR3 length: 14; CDR3 protein: CASSEPTTGFGYTF
V gene: TRBV2; J gene: TRBJ2-3; CDR3 length: 15; CDR3 protein: CASRATGIGTDTQYF
V gene: TRBV14; J gene: TRBJ1-3; CDR3 length: 15; CDR3 protein: CASSQGRSLGNTIYF
V gene: TRBV2; J gene: TRBJ1-2; CDR3 length: 14; CDR3 protein: CASTRDSINYGYTF
V gene: TRBV7-8; J gene: TRBJ1-1; CDR3 length: 15; CDR3 protein: CASSPILAWNTEAFF
V gene: TRBV7-2; J gene: TRBJ1-1; CDR3 length: 16; CDR3 protein: CASSLQASGAGTEAFF
V gene: TRBV18; J gene: TRBJ1-1; CDR3 length: 14; CDR3 protein: CASSPSIENTEAFF